The 7 T cell receptor beta chains below come from one sample, sequenced in a study of T cell responses to AZD1222 COVID-19 vaccine. Sequenced by immunoSEQ multiplex PCR; TCRdb stores in-frame clones only, minus some. The table has some 200,000 clones, just over 90% seen once. Here the sequenced sample was peripheral blood, taken on day 0 of MenACWY control vaccination. All receptors come from an adult in good health.

CDR3 coding DNA: TGTGCCAGCAGTCTCACCCATAGCAATCAGCCCCAGCATTTT. This gives the protein CASSLTHSNQPQHF. The chain is built from TRBV6-4 and TRBJ1-5, with D uncertain. The CDR3 length is 14 residues. V was cut by 5 bases and J by 0 bases, with 8 bases left in between. The germline V gene has CDR1 MRHNA and CDR2 SNTAGT.

V is TRBV6-1 and J is TRBJ2-1, with D tentatively TRBD1 or TRBD2 (5 bases each). CDR3 length: 16 residues. V lost 4 bases, J lost 4 bases, and 17 bases lay in between. The germline V gene encodes CDR1 MNHNS and CDR2 SASEGT. The chain's CDR3 is CASSGGRGNRYNEQFF. The CDR3 nucleotides are TGTGCCAGCAGTGGGGGGAGAGGTAACAGGTACAATGAGCAGTTCTTC.

In this sample, this clone turned up a few times. V gene TRBV7-9 combines with J gene TRBJ1-3; no reliable D call. The CDR3 sequence is 15 residues long. Germline CDR1 and CDR2: SEHNR and FQNEAQ (reference sequence). The V end was cut by 4 bases, the J end by 0 bases, with 10 bases between. Here the CDR3 DNA reads TGTGCCAGCAGCTCCCGAGTAGACTCTGGAAACACCATATATTTT. This gives the protein CASSSRVDSGNTIYF.

The chain combines TRBV4-2 with TRBJ1-2; D ambiguous. The CDR3 spans 15 residues. Per the germline V gene, CDR1 is LGHNA and CDR2 is YNFKEQ. Trimming took 0 bases from V and 2 from J, leaving 10 bases between them. The CDR3 here is CASSQENRRNYGYTF. CDR3 bases: TGTGCCAGCAGCCAAGAAAACAGAAGGAACTATGGCTACACCTTC.

The rearrangement joins TRBV19 to TRBJ1-6, with 7 bases aligning to TRBD1. The germline gives CDR1 LNHDA, CDR2 SQIVND (reference sequence). V lost 6 bases, J lost 8 bases, and 4 bases stayed unmatched. The CDR3 consists of 13 residues. In nucleotides, the CDR3 is TGTGCCAGTAGAGGGCAGGGGGATTCACCCCTCCACTTT. This gives the protein CASRGQGDSPLHF.

The chain has TRBV5-1 and TRBJ2-3, with 14 bases matching TRBD2. The V gene end was trimmed by 5 bases and the J gene end by 2 bases; junction bases not matched to a gene: 4. The CDR3 runs 16 residues. Germline assignment: CDR1 SGHRS and CDR2 YFSETQ. CDR3 bases: TGCGCCAGCAGACGGACTAGCGGGGGGTACACAGATACGCAGTATTTT. Amino acid sequence: CASRRTSGGYTDTQYF.

CDR3 sequence reads: CASSLRRGSYNEQFF. As DNA, the CDR3 is TGTGCCAGCAGCTTAAGGCGGGGTAGCTACAATGAGCAGTTCTTC. This chain links TRBV7-9 with TRBJ2-1; tentative D call: TRBD2 (6 bases). Trimming took off 2 bases at V and 3 bases at J, with 11 bases between the two ends. The CDR3 is made up of 15 amino acids. Germline assignment: CDR1 SEHNR and CDR2 FQNEAQ (reference sequence).